Each of the 13 T cell receptor beta chains below was sequenced from the same sample in a study of technical replicates of blood from a few donors. Only in-frame clones appear in the TCRdb table, and some are missing; sequencing was by immunoSEQ multiplex PCR. This table holds about 94,000 clones, about 96% found once. Sequencing was done on a sample of T cells isolated from PBMCs. The receptor set was obtained from a human donor in good health.

This clone was detected once. The V call is TRBV29-1, the J call TRBJ1-2; 7 bases are a match to TRBD1. The V and J ends lost 7 bases and 3 bases, in that order; junction bases with no gene match: 8. Per germline, CDR1 SQVTM and CDR2 ANQGSEA. CDR3 length: 13 residues. The CDR3 DNA is TGCAGCGCCCTAGGGGGCTATGACTATGGCTACACCTTC. The encoded protein is CSALGGYDYGYTF.

The genes are TRBV5-4 and TRBJ1-1; D is uncertain. The CDR3 length is 12 residues. V was clipped by 4 bases and J by 6 bases, with 10 bases between them. The germline gives CDR1 SGHNT, CDR2 YYREEE (reference sequence). CDR3 amino acids: CASSRLEAEAFF. For the CDR3, the DNA is TGTGCCAGCAGCCGCCTGGAGGCTGAAGCTTTCTTT.

The rearrangement links TRBV28 to TRBJ1-2; D not certain. CDR1 and CDR2 from the germline V gene are MDHEN and SYDVKM. Trimming removed 7 bases from V and 4 bases from J, with 16 bases in between. This CDR3 spans 14 amino acids. DNA of the CDR3: TGTGCCAGCATCACTTCAGGCAGCATCTATGGCTACACCTTC. Protein: CASITSGSIYGYTF.

This chain joins TRBV28 and TRBJ2-7; 7 bases are shared with TRBD2. Germline CDR1 and CDR2: MDHEN and SYDVKM. The CDR3 loop spans 15 amino acids. With V trimmed by 6 bases and J by 3 bases, 11 bases remained unmatched. The CDR3 region is CASSPLVGGGYEQYF. CDR3 bases: TGTGCCAGCAGCCCTCTGGTGGGGGGGGGCTACGAGCAGTACTTC.

The rearrangement joins TRBV5-1 to TRBJ2-3; D remains ambiguous. V lost 0 bases and J 4 bases, leaving 12 bases between the germline ends. Germline V lookup: CDR1 SGHRS, CDR2 YFSETQ. The CDR3 is made up of 15 amino acids. The CDR3, as DNA: TGCGCCAGCAGCTTGGGTTGGGCAGAAGCAGATACGCAGTATTTT. Translating it yields CASSLGWAEADTQYF.

CDR3 amino acids: CASRSGAGVAFAKNIQYF. The DNA for the CDR3 is TGCGCCAGCCGCTCCGGGGCAGGGGTGGCTTTTGCCAAAAACATTCAGTACTTC. J is TRBJ2-4 and V is TRBV4-1, with a possible D match to TRBD1 (6 bases). Germline CDR1 reads MGHRA; CDR2 reads YSYEKL. The CDR3 runs 18 residues. V lost 8 bases and J lost 1, with 24 bases in between.

The V call is TRBV7-9, the J call TRBJ2-7; tentatively, D is TRBD1 (7 bases). Germline assignment: CDR1 SEHNR and CDR2 FQNEAQ (reference sequence). CDR3 size: 16 residues. V dropped 2 bases and J dropped 5 bases, with 19 bases sitting between them. CDR3 in DNA: TGTGCCAGCAGCTTAAAAGGAGGCAGGGGGGAGCACGAGCAGTACTTC. It encodes CASSLKGGRGEHEQYF.

CDR3 sequence: CASSSRRGRNGYTF. In DNA, the CDR3 is TGTGCCAGCAGTTCGCGCAGGGGGCGGAATGGCTACACCTTC. The chain joins TRBV28 to TRBJ1-2, with 8 bases fitting TRBD1. The CDR3 sequence is 14 residues long. Trimming at V came to 4 bases and at J to 6 bases, leaving 7 bases not matched to a gene. In germline, CDR1 is MDHEN, CDR2 SYDVKM.

The chain couples TRBV6-5 to TRBJ1-5; 8 bases are a match to TRBD1. The CDR3 has 15 amino acids. Germline CDR1 is MNHEY and CDR2 is SVGAGI. The V segment lost 5 bases and the J segment 2 bases; nucleotides outside the gene matches: 5. CDR3 coding DNA: TGTGCCAGCAGTCTAGGACAGGGCCGCAATCAGCCCCAGCATTTT. It specifies CASSLGQGRNQPQHF.

The chain joins TRBV10-1 to TRBJ1-1; weak D call: TRBD1 (6 bases). This CDR3 region has 13 residues. CDR1 is WNHNN, CDR2 SYGVQD, per germline (reference sequence). V lost 10 bases, J lost 6 bases, and 18 bases lay in between. CDR3 residues: CATHFRGGAEAFF. The CDR3 bases are TGCGCCACCCACTTCAGAGGGGGGGCTGAAGCTTTCTTT.

The chain couples TRBV5-1 to TRBJ2-7, with 10 bases matching TRBD1. CDR1 and CDR2 (germline): SGHRS, YFSETQ. The length of the CDR3 is 14 residues. V shed 2 bases and J 5 bases; nucleotides not matched to a gene: 4. CDR3: CASSFGTGDHEQYF. The CDR3, as DNA: TGCGCCAGCAGCTTTGGGACAGGGGACCACGAGCAGTACTTC.

The chain has TRBV30 and TRBJ2-7; TRBD2 might be the D (6 bases). The V and J ends lost 5 bases and 0 bases respectively, with 11 bases between them. There are 13 residues in the CDR3. Germline V lookup: CDR1 GTSNPN, CDR2 SVGIG (reference sequence). CDR3 residues: CAWAGPISYEQYF. CDR3 DNA sequence: TGTGCCTGGGCGGGACCGATCTCCTACGAGCAGTACTTC.

This rearrangement joins TRBV2 to TRBJ1-3; 7 bases map to TRBD1. CDR1 SNHLY and CDR2 FYNNEI come from the germline V gene. This CDR3 is built from 13 residues. V gave up 7 bases and J gave up 2 bases; unmatched junction bases: 2. Here the CDR3 reads CASMGTAGNTIYF. In DNA, the CDR3 is TGTGCCAGCATGGGGACAGCTGGAAACACCATATATTTT.